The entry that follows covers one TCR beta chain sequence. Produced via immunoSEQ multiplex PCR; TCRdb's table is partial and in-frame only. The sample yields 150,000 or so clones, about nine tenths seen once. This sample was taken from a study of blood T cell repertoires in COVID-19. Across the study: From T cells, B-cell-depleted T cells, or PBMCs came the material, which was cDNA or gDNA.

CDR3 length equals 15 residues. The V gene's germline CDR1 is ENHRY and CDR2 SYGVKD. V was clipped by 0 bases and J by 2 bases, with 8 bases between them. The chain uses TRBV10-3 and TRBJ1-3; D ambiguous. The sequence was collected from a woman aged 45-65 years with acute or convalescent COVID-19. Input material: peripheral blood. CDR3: CAISESSGTGNTIYF. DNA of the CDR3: TGTGCCATCAGTGAGTCGAGCGGAACTGGAAACACCATATATTTT.